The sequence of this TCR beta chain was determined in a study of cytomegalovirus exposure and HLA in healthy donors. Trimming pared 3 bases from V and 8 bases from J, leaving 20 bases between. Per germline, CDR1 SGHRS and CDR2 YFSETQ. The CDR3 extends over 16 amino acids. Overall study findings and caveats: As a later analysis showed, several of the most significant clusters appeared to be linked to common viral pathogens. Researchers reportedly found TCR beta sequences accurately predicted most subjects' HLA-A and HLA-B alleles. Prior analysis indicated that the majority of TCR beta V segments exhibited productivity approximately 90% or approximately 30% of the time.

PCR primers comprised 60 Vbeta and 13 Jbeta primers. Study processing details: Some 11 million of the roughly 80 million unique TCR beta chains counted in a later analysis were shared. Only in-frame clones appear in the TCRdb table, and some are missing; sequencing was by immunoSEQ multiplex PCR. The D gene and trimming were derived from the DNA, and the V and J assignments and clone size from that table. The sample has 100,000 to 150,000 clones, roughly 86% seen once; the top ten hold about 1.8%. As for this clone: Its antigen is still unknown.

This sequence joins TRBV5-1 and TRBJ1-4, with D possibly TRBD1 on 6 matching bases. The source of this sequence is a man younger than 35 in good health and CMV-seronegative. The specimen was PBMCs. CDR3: CASSSETGRGDEKLFF. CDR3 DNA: TGCGCCAGCAGCTCGGAAACAGGGAGGGGTGACGAAAAACTGTTTTTT. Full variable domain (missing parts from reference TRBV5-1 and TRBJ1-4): KAGVTQTPRYLIKTRGQQVTLSCSPISGHRSVSWYQQTPGQGLQFLFEYFSETQRNKGNFPGRFSGRQFSNSRSEMNVSTLELGDSALYLCASSSETGRGDEKLFFGSGTQLSVL.